The present T cell receptor (beta chain) was sequenced within a study of blood T cells in healthy people across ages. As for the study in general: Using template switching, researchers captured about one barcoded beta molecule for each two T cells. Study-wide points: TCR beta diversity tracked closely with naive T cell percentage.

A second PCR, run for roughly 6 to 11 cycles, used a sample-barcoded 5' primer plus a J-beta primer mix. TCRdb called the 5' RACE reads again in MiXCR, with one record for every CDR3 protein. The sample holds hundreds of thousands of distinct CDR3 sequences, about 37% seen once. There are 13 residues in the CDR3. Per germline, CDR1 SGHDN and CDR2 FVKESK. V lost 1 base and J 6 bases, leaving 7 bases between the germline ends. The authors extracted at least 6 micrograms of total RNA per sample. This clonotype has a handful of counts. Its antigen is as yet unknown. The sequencing sample was made of blood. This sequence was found in a man aged 18 to 30 in good health. The chain links TRBV14 to TRBJ2-1; D remains ambiguous. CDR3 DNA: TGTGCCAGCAGCCAAGGGTCACTCAATGAGCAGTTCTTC. It is translated as CASSQGSLNEQFF.